The entry that follows covers one TCR beta chain sequence. As yet, its antigen is unknown. TCRdb's copy holds only in-frame clones and misses some; the assay was immunoSEQ multiplex PCR. The repertoire consists of fewer than 350,000 clones, with more than 75% occurring once and the leading ten covering 0.92%. V was shortened by 3 bases and J by 0 bases, with 4 bases between the two germline ends. Germline V gene data show CDR1 as SGHAT and CDR2 as FQNNGV. The CDR3 spans 13 residues. The sample comes from a study of cytomegalovirus exposure and HLA in healthy donors. The wider study: According to later analysis, the same platform produced the 100 to 150 validation and about 630 first-cohort repertoires. Study-level results: The study listed 164 cytomegalovirus-associated TCR beta chains.

This clonotype originated in a woman between 18 and 29 years old in good health and CMV-seronegative. The sequencing sample was made of PBMCs. The rearrangement joins TRBV11-2 to TRBJ2-3; D unresolved. The CDR3 loop is CASSFRSTDTQYF. The DNA of the CDR3 is TGTGCCAGCAGCTTCCGGAGCACAGATACGCAGTATTTT. Full variable domain (missing parts from reference TRBV11-2 and TRBJ2-3): EAGVAQSPRYKIIEKRQSVAFWCNPISGHATLYWYQQILGQGPKLLIQFQNNGVVDDSQLPKDRFSAERLKGVDSTLKIQPAKLEDSAVYLCASSFRSTDTQYFGPGTRLTVL.